A single sample is the source of the 30 T cell receptor beta chains below, sequenced in a study of Graves' ophthalmopathy and Graves' hyperthyroidism. Transcripts of RNA were the source for amplifying TCR beta CDR3 regions. In the first round, RT-PCR was carried out with HTBI primers, and a multiplex PCR formed the second round. TCRdb ran MiXCR on the multiplex PCR reads and lists one entry per CDR3 protein. The table records hundreds of thousands of distinct CDR3 sequences, roughly 40% of them present only once. The sequenced sample consisted of peripheral blood. The receptors were gathered from an adult man with Graves' ophthalmopathy.

The chain couples TRBV7-2 to TRBJ2-7; possible D gene TRBD1, 5 bases. The V gene's germline CDR1 is SGHTA and CDR2 FQGNSA. The CDR3 totals 18 residues. V was clipped by 2 bases and J by 3 bases, with 23 bases between them. CDR3 sequence reads: CASSLTTGFLQAYYEQYF. In DNA, the CDR3 is TGTGCCAGCAGCTTAACAACCGGCTTCTTACAGGCCTACTACGAGCAGTACTTC.

This chain links TRBV10-3 with TRBJ2-7, with a weak D call TRBD2 (7 bases). V dropped 3 bases and J dropped 4 bases, with 16 bases sitting between them. The CDR3 runs to 15 residues. Per germline, CDR1 ENHRY and CDR2 SYGVKD. As DNA, the CDR3 is TGTGCCATCAGTGAAGGGGGAGGGAGATCGTACGAGCAGTACTTC. This gives the protein CAISEGGGRSYEQYF.

The sample holds many counts of this clonotype. The genes are TRBV7-6 and TRBJ1-3; D is unclear. The germline gives CDR1 SGHVS, CDR2 FNYEAQ. V lost 0 bases and J 3 bases, leaving 12 bases between the germline ends. This CDR3 is built from 16 residues. The CDR3 DNA reads TGTGCCAGCAGCTTAGCGGGCCAGTTCGGTGGAAACACCATATATTTT. It translates to CASSLAGQFGGNTIYF.

The V and J genes are TRBV20-1 and TRBJ2-5; D is perhaps TRBD2 (6 bases). Trimming cost V 3 bases and J 3 bases, with 20 bases left between them. Germline lookup yields CDR1 DFQATT and CDR2 SNEGSKA (reference sequence). This CDR3 region has 16 residues. The CDR3 here is CSASDSGFDLEETQYF. The CDR3 nucleotides read TGCAGTGCTAGTGATAGCGGCTTTGACCTGGAAGAGACCCAGTACTTC.

This clonotype was detected many times. The chain recombines TRBV7-9 with TRBJ1-6, with D maybe TRBD1 (5 bases). Trimming took off 5 bases at V and 10 bases at J, with 12 bases between the two ends. The CDR3 is 13 residues long. Per the germline V gene, CDR1 is SEHNR and CDR2 is FQNEAQ (reference sequence). The CDR3 here is CASSHLWDSPLHF. The CDR3 DNA follows: TGTGCCAGCAGCCATCTCTGGGACTCACCCCTCCACTTT.

Concerning this clonotype itself: Here the CDR3 omits its conserved ending phenylalanine or tryptophan, so a read error is the likely source. The chain combines TRBV19 with TRBJ1-1, with D unclear. Germline CDR1 reads LNHDA; CDR2 reads SQIVND (reference sequence). The CDR3 runs to 14 residues. CDR3 nucleotide sequence: TGTGCCAGTAGCCGGACGGCAATGAACACTAAAGCTTTCCTT. Its translation is CASSRTAMNTKAFL.

This chain uses TRBV15 with TRBJ2-5; TRBD2 matches at 7 bases. The V segment lost 0 bases and the J segment 0 bases; nucleotides outside the gene matches: 7. Germline V gene lookup returns CDR1 LNHNV and CDR2 YYDKDF (reference sequence). CDR3 size: 17 residues. CDR3 DNA sequence: TGTGCCACCAGCAGAGAGGGCCCCGGGGGGTACCAAGAGACCCAGTACTTC. Amino acids: CATSREGPGGYQETQYF.

This clonotype was picked up a small number of times. The chain employs TRBV24-1 and TRBJ2-2, with D tentatively TRBD1 (6 bases). In germline, CDR1 is KGHDR, CDR2 SFDVKD. The CDR3 consists of 14 residues. The ends were cut back, 8 bases at V and 0 bases at J, with 9 bases in the middle. The CDR3 DNA is TGTGCCACCAAAGGGACAACGAACACCGGGGAGCTGTTTTTT. Its protein is CATKGTTNTGELFF.

This clonotype was counted at least ten times. The chain joins TRBV9 to TRBJ2-7; TRBD2 matches 10 bases. Germline V gene sequence: CDR1 SGDLS, CDR2 YYNGEE. The CDR3 sequence is 16 residues long. V was pared by 0 bases and J by 8 bases, with 11 bases of the junction left unmatched. CDR3 sequence: CASSVGGAASGSQQYF. The CDR3 nucleotides are TGTGCCAGCAGCGTAGGAGGGGCGGCTAGCGGGAGTCAGCAGTACTTC.

The V call is TRBV6-5, the J call TRBJ1-6; weak D call: TRBD1 (6 bases). V lost 5 bases and J lost 8, with 13 bases in between. The germline CDR1 and CDR2 sequences are MNHEY and SVGAGI. This CDR3 has 14 residues. The CDR3 nucleotides are TGTGCCAGCAGTCCCAACAGGGCACATTCACCCCTCCACTTT. Translation gives CASSPNRAHSPLHF.

The chain recombines TRBV2 with TRBJ2-7; 8 bases align to TRBD2. Germline V gives CDR1 SNHLY, CDR2 FYNNEI. The CDR3 has 15 residues. With 8 bases clipped from V and 7 bases from J, the junction kept 16 bases outside the gene matches. The CDR3 spells CASLGGGRFTGEQYF. The DNA of the CDR3 is TGTGCCAGCCTTGGGGGCGGGAGGTTCACCGGGGAGCAGTACTTC.

The chain joins TRBV9 to TRBJ1-6, with 7 bases that match TRBD1. Germline V gene sequence: CDR1 SGDLS, CDR2 YYNGEE. V trimming: 2 bases; J trimming: 10 bases; junction bases outside the gene matches: 9. This CDR3 has 15 amino acids. The CDR3: CASSVNRGRGSPLHF. CDR3 nucleotides: TGTGCCAGCAGCGTGAACAGGGGAAGAGGCTCACCCCTCCACTTT.

J is TRBJ1-2 and V is TRBV15, with D maybe TRBD1 (6 bases). The CDR3 has 13 amino acids. Per the germline V gene, CDR1 is LNHNV and CDR2 is YYDKDF (reference sequence). Trimming pared 8 bases from V and 0 bases from J, leaving 10 bases between. CDR3 loop: CATVRTANYGYTF. The CDR3 DNA follows: TGTGCCACCGTACGGACAGCTAACTATGGCTACACCTTC.

CDR3 in amino acids: CASSLAGRSSYEQYF. The CDR3, as DNA: TGTGCCAGCAGCTTAGCGGGGAGAAGCTCCTACGAGCAGTACTTC. V gene TRBV11-1 combines with J gene TRBJ2-7; D possibly corresponds to TRBD2 (5 bases). The ends were cut back, 0 bases at V and 0 bases at J, with 9 bases in the middle. Germline V lookup: CDR1 SGHAT, CDR2 FQDESV (reference sequence). The CDR3 has 15 amino acids. Together with reference TRBV11-1 and TRBJ2-7, the CDR3 gives the full variable domain: EAEVAQSPRYKITEKSQAVAFWCDPISGHATLYWYRQILGQGPELLVQFQDESVVDDSQLPKDRFSAERLKGVDSTLKIQPAELGDSAMYLCASSLAGRSSYEQYFGPGTRLTVT.

V and J are TRBV10-1 and TRBJ2-7, with D tentatively TRBD2 (5 bases). The CDR3 is made up of 15 amino acids. Germline loops: CDR1 WNHNN, CDR2 SYGVQD (reference sequence). V lost 4 bases and J 7 bases, leaving 20 bases between the germline ends. The CDR3 reads CASSAGLPPMGEQYF. The CDR3 DNA sequence: TGCGCCAGCAGTGCAGGACTCCCACCTATGGGGGAGCAGTACTTC.

This clonotype was seen a few times. The chain recombines TRBV20-1 with TRBJ1-1; D possibly corresponds to TRBD1 (5 bases). CDR1 DFQATT and CDR2 SNEGSKA come from the germline V gene (reference sequence). This CDR3 region has 15 residues. The V gene lost 6 bases and the J gene lost 0 bases, with 17 bases spanning the gap. The CDR3 nucleotides read TGCAGTGCCAGGACCGGGACCGACATGAACACTGAAGCTTTCTTT. It translates to CSARTGTDMNTEAFF.

The chain has TRBV20-1 and TRBJ2-7, with TRBD2 as a possible D gene (5 bases). This CDR3 contains 15 residues. Looked up from germline, CDR1 is DFQATT and CDR2 is SNEGSKA (reference sequence). Trimming removed 1 base at V and 2 bases at J, with 15 bases between. This CDR3 reads CSARGALRGTYEQYF. CDR3 bases: TGCAGTGCTAGAGGGGCCCTACGGGGTACCTACGAGCAGTACTTC.

To note about this clonotype: With a much larger clone just one base away, this may be a read error. The chain links TRBV9 to TRBJ2-5, with 9 nucleotides matching TRBD2. The V gene's germline CDR1 is SGDLS and CDR2 YYNGEE. The CDR3 runs to 16 residues. This chain's CDR3 is CASSVGRTSESETQCF. The CDR3 DNA is TGTGCCAGCAGCGTAGGTCGGACTAGCGAGTCTGAGACCCAGTGCTTC.

This clonotype came up many times. One end of the junction is discordant with germline, which a read error may explain. The chain recombines TRBV24-1 with TRBJ1-5, with TRBD1 identical over 8 bases. The CDR3 contains 16 residues. Germline V gene sequence: CDR1 KGHDR, CDR2 SFDVKD. CDR3 residues: CASSEAGQGGNQPQHF. The CDR3 DNA follows: TGTGCCAGCAGTGAAGCAGGACAGGGTGGCAATCAGCCCCAGCATTTT.

The chain recombines TRBV19 with TRBJ2-2; TRBD2 aligns across 7 bases. The CDR3 extends over 17 amino acids. From germline, CDR1 is LNHDA and CDR2 SQIVND (reference sequence). V lost 8 bases to trimming and J lost 0 bases; unmatched junction nucleotides: 12. Here the CDR3 DNA reads TGTGCCAGTTTAAGGGGAGGGCTAGCGACGAACACCGGGGAGCTGTTTTTT. It yields the protein CASLRGGLATNTGELFF.

The J gene is TRBJ2-5, the V gene TRBV5-5, with TRBD1 identical over 9 bases. The CDR3 consists of 15 residues. Trimming at V came to 5 bases and at J to 7 bases, leaving 12 bases not matched to a gene. In germline, CDR1 is SGHKS, CDR2 YYEKEE (reference sequence). CDR3 sequence reads: CASRPGQGRPGTQYF. CDR3 nucleotide sequence: TGTGCCAGCAGACCGGGACAGGGACGTCCTGGGACCCAGTACTTC.

For this clonotype: This may be a read error: a much more frequent sequence differs by one nucleotide. The chain carries TRBV12-3 or TRBV12-4 and TRBJ2-5; 8 nucleotides align to TRBD1. The CDR3 totals 14 residues. This chain's CDR3 is CASSSTDRGETQCF. CDR3 nucleotide sequence: TGTGCCAGCAGCTCCACCGACAGGGGAGAGACCCAGTGCTTC.

This clonotype was detected only once. The chain has TRBV25-1 and TRBJ1-3, with 7 bases matching TRBD1. Per the germline V gene, CDR1 is MGHDK and CDR2 is SYGVNS. The CDR3 is 15 amino acids. Losses at the gene ends were 5 bases for V and 3 bases for J; bases not matched to a gene: 7. This CDR3 is CASSSGGGLGNTIYF. The CDR3 nucleotides read TGTGCCAGCAGTTCAGGGGGTGGGCTTGGAAACACCATATATTTT. Based on the CDR3 plus reference TRBV25-1 and TRBJ1-3, the full variable domain is EADIYQTPRYLVIGTGKKITLECSQTMGHDKMYWYQQDPGMELHLIHYSYGVNSTEKGDLSSESTVSRIRTEHFPLTLESARPSHTSQYLCASSSGGGLGNTIYFGEGSWLTVV.

This clonotype was counted only a few times. The chain has TRBV20-1 and TRBJ1-5; D is perhaps TRBD1 (6 bases). The V end was cut by 6 bases, the J end by 6 bases, with 21 bases between. CDR1 DFQATT and CDR2 SNEGSKA come from the germline V gene (reference sequence). The CDR3 covers 15 residues. The CDR3 DNA sequence: TGCAGTGCGAACGCCGACGGCAGGGGAAGTCAGCCCCAGCATTTT. It encodes CSANADGRGSQPQHF.

The gene calls are TRBV25-1 and TRBJ2-7; 7 nucleotides agree with TRBD2. J was trimmed by 0 bases and V by 5 bases; bases with no gene match: 10. Germline-derived CDR1 and CDR2 are MGHDK and SYGVNS. The CDR3 totals 16 residues. CDR3 in amino acids: CASSYSRGDFSYEQYF. The CDR3 DNA reads TGTGCCAGCAGTTACTCCCGGGGGGACTTCTCCTACGAGCAGTACTTC.

This sequence joins TRBV20-1 and TRBJ1-5; no firm D call. The CDR3 extends over 14 amino acids. V dropped 3 bases and J dropped 3 bases, with 12 bases sitting between them. Germline CDR1 and CDR2: DFQATT and SNEGSKA (reference sequence). As DNA, the CDR3 is TGCAGTGCTAGTGGCGGGGTCACCAATCAGCCCCAGCATTTT. The encoded protein is CSASGGVTNQPQHF.

This chain connects TRBV10-1 to TRBJ2-7; 12 positions agree with TRBD2. The CDR3 spans 14 residues. CDR1 is WNHNN, CDR2 SYGVQD, per germline (reference sequence). V was clipped by 7 bases and J by 7 bases; unmatched bases: 8. The CDR3: CASTRLAGADEQYF. The CDR3 region has the DNA TGCGCCAGCACCAGACTAGCGGGAGCCGATGAGCAGTACTTC.

This clonotype was detected many times. V gene TRBV5-6 combines with J gene TRBJ2-7; D is undetermined. CDR1 and CDR2 from the germline V gene are SGHDT and YYEEEE. The CDR3 is made up of 15 amino acids. The germline V and J ends were trimmed by 0 bases and 5 bases, with 15 bases remaining between them. The CDR3 region has the DNA TGTGCCAGCAGCTTGGGTGGCAGTGGATCCGACGAGCAGTACTTC. Translation: CASSLGGSGSDEQYF.

Details on this clonotype: The junction departs from the called germline gene at one end, perhaps through a read error. The chain joins TRBV10-3 to TRBJ1-2; D unresolved. Germline CDR1 reads ENHRY; CDR2 reads SYGVKD. CDR3 length equals 15 residues. CDR3 protein: CASSYSTSTWDGYTF. CDR3 nucleotides: TGTGCCAGCAGTTACTCGACCAGTACCTGGGATGGCTACACCTTC.

The J gene is TRBJ1-4, the V gene TRBV5-1, with D unresolved. V was clipped by 3 bases and J by 0 bases, with 9 bases between them. CDR3 length: 15 amino acids. In germline, CDR1 is SGHRS, CDR2 YFSETQ. The CDR3 here is CASSYEPATNEKLFF. The CDR3 DNA follows: TGCGCCAGCAGCTATGAACCTGCAACTAATGAAAAACTGTTTTTT.